This entry lists 17 T cell receptor beta chains sequenced from one sample in a study of T cell responses to AZD1222 COVID-19 vaccine. Data came from immunoSEQ multiplex PCR; TCRdb stores just in-frame clones and leaves some out. The sample shows 98,000 or so clones, over 80% of them seen only once. Material: peripheral blood, obtained on day 0 of AZD1222 vaccination. The receptors were gathered from an adult in good health.

The rearrangement uses TRBV6-6 and TRBJ2-7; TRBD1 aligns across 12 bases. The V and J ends lost 6 bases and 9 bases, in that order; junction bases with no gene match: 12. CDR1 is MNHNY, CDR2 SVGAGI, per germline (reference sequence). This CDR3 has 15 amino acids. The CDR3: CASSTLGTGGATQYF. CDR3 in DNA: TGTGCCAGCAGCACTTTGGGGACAGGGGGCGCGACGCAGTACTTC.

This clone appeared a single time. J is TRBJ1-2 and V is TRBV7-2; D gene uncertain. The germline gives CDR1 SGHTA, CDR2 FQGNSA. The germline V and J ends were trimmed by 1 base and 4 bases, with 7 bases remaining between them. The CDR3 spans 13 residues. CDR3 sequence (DNA): TGTGCCAGCAGCTTAGGAGGGTCCTATGGCTACACCTTC. This gives the protein CASSLGGSYGYTF.

The chain is built from TRBV6-6 and TRBJ1-3; D gene unclear. The CDR3 spans 11 residues. The V gene's germline CDR1 is MNHNY and CDR2 SVGAGI (reference sequence). V gave up 6 bases and J gave up 7 bases, with 7 bases separating them. For the CDR3, the DNA is TGTGCCAGCAGCCAAGGGAACACCATATATTTT. It codes for CASSQGNTIYF.

The chain couples TRBV7-2 to TRBJ1-5, with 9 bases identical to TRBD1. Trimming removed 5 bases from V and 5 bases from J; junction bases left unmatched: 13. The CDR3 totals 17 residues. The V gene's germline CDR1 is SGHTA and CDR2 FQGNSA. CDR3: CASSVAGTGSIYQPQHF. In DNA form, the CDR3 reads TGTGCCAGCAGCGTCGCCGGGACAGGGTCCATTTATCAGCCCCAGCATTTT.

This chain connects TRBV7-2 to TRBJ1-2; the D is unclear. The germline V and J ends were trimmed by 5 bases and 0 bases, with 7 bases remaining between them. This CDR3 spans 13 amino acids. In germline, CDR1 is SGHTA, CDR2 FQGNSA. The CDR3 sequence: CASSLQTNYGYTF. The CDR3 nucleotides read TGTGCCAGCAGCCTACAGACTAACTATGGCTACACCTTC.

This rearrangement joins TRBV7-2 to TRBJ1-2; 8 bases align to TRBD1. The V segment lost 2 bases and the J segment 8 bases; nucleotides outside the gene matches: 7. The CDR3 has 14 residues. Germline values: CDR1 SGHTA, CDR2 FQGNSA. The CDR3 coding sequence is TGTGCCAGCAGCTTACAGGGGGCAATAGTCGGCTACACCTTC. Protein: CASSLQGAIVGYTF.

CDR3 in DNA: TGTGCCAGTTATAGCAATCAGCCCCAGCATTTT. Its translation is CASYSNQPQHF. V is TRBV28 and J is TRBJ1-5; D is unresolved. Trimming took 9 bases from V and 0 from J, leaving 3 bases between them. This CDR3 comprises 11 residues. CDR1 and CDR2 (germline): MDHEN, SYDVKM. The full variable domain, in which reference TRBV28 and TRBJ1-5 provide the parts outside the CDR3, is DVKVTQSSRYLVKRTGEKVFLECVQDMDHENMFWYRQDPGLGLRLIYFSYDVKMKEKGDIPEGYSVSREKKERFSLILESASTNQTSMYLCASYSNQPQHFGDGTRLSIL.

The chain carries TRBV28 and TRBJ2-7, with TRBD1 matching over 7 bases. The ends lost 7 bases at V and 4 bases at J; junction bases unmatched: 10. The CDR3 runs to 14 residues. CDR1 is MDHEN, CDR2 SYDVKM, per germline. The CDR3 loop reads CASTVPGTAYEQYF. The CDR3 nucleotides read TGTGCCAGCACCGTTCCCGGGACAGCTTACGAGCAGTACTTC.

This chain links TRBV4-2 with TRBJ1-4; 7 bases fit TRBD1. The CDR3 spans 16 residues. CDR1 and CDR2 (germline): LGHNA, YNFKEQ. V dropped 4 bases and J dropped 1; count of bases not matched to a gene: 6. CDR3 amino acids: CASSPRGGGTNEKLFF. CDR3 bases: TGTGCCAGCAGCCCCAGGGGGGGCGGAACTAATGAAAAACTGTTTTTT.

V gene TRBV2 combines with J gene TRBJ2-7, with TRBD1 matching 8 bases. CDR3 size: 12 residues. The J segment lost 3 bases and the V segment lost 8 bases, leaving 3 bases of the junction unmatched. The germline V gene encodes CDR1 SNHLY and CDR2 FYNNEI. The CDR3 DNA follows: TGTGCCAGCGGCGGGACAGGCTACGAGCAGTACTTC. It translates to CASGGTGYEQYF.

V is TRBV11-3 and J is TRBJ2-1; 13 bases line up with TRBD2. Germline loops: CDR1 SGHNT, CDR2 YENEEA. Trimming at V came to 2 bases and at J to 5 bases, leaving 3 bases not matched to a gene. There are 16 residues in the CDR3. The CDR3 loop reads CASSLLTSGGNNEQFF. The DNA for the CDR3 is TGTGCCAGCAGCTTATTGACTAGCGGGGGGAACAATGAGCAGTTCTTC.

V is TRBV3-1 (or the pseudogene TRBV3-2) and J is TRBJ1-5; D gene uncertain. Trimming shortened V by 3 bases and J by 0 bases, and 3 bases separated the two germline ends. This CDR3 is built from 13 residues. Germline lookup yields CDR1 LGHDT and CDR2 YNNKEL (reference sequence). This CDR3 reads CASSHYSNQPQHF. In nucleotides, the CDR3 is TGTGCCAGCAGCCATTATAGCAATCAGCCCCAGCATTTT.

A single count supports this clone. The CDR3 DNA sequence: TGTGCCAGCACGTCCGCCGGGACTAAGGTTTACGAGCAGTACTTC. Translation gives CASTSAGTKVYEQYF. This chain uses TRBV6-6 with TRBJ2-7, with 7 bases matching TRBD2. CDR3 size: 15 residues. The germline V gene encodes CDR1 MNHNY and CDR2 SVGAGI (reference sequence). J was trimmed by 4 bases and V by 7 bases; bases with no gene match: 13.

This chain links TRBV27 with TRBJ1-5, with no clear D. With 3 bases removed from V and 2 bases from J, the gap between germline ends came to 17 bases. Germline V lookup: CDR1 MNHEY, CDR2 SMNVEV (reference sequence). This CDR3 has 17 residues. The CDR3 coding sequence is TGTGCCAGCAGTTTCCGACCCCCAGGTGGCGGCAATCAGCCCCAGCATTTT. Amino acid sequence: CASSFRPPGGGNQPQHF.

The chain uses TRBV5-1 and TRBJ2-1; no firm D call. The germline V gene encodes CDR1 SGHRS and CDR2 YFSETQ. Trimming took 3 bases from V and 8 from J, leaving 15 bases between them. CDR3 size: 14 residues. CDR3 nucleotide sequence: TGCGCCAGCAGCTACGGAAGGGCTCGGGATGAGCAGTTCTTC. Translating gives CASSYGRARDEQFF.

The rearrangement uses TRBV5-1 and TRBJ2-5, with D possibly matching TRBD1 (6 bases). V was cut by 4 bases and J by 1 base, with 17 bases left in between. The CDR3 is 16 amino acids. Germline V gene data show CDR1 as SGHRS and CDR2 as YFSETQ. The CDR3 loop is CASSPATTGGQETQYF. CDR3 in DNA: TGCGCCAGCAGCCCCGCGACGACAGGCGGCCAAGAGACCCAGTACTTC.

The genes are TRBV4-2 and TRBJ2-5; 8 nucleotides agree with TRBD2. This CDR3 spans 16 amino acids. Per the germline V gene, CDR1 is LGHNA and CDR2 is YNFKEQ. After removal of 0 bases from V and 5 bases from J, the junction contained 8 bases not matched to a gene. The CDR3 reads CASSQEWGGRLETQYF. The CDR3 nucleotides are TGTGCCAGCAGCCAAGAATGGGGCGGGAGGTTGGAGACCCAGTACTTC.